Below, 8 T cell receptor beta chains from the same sample are listed, as sequenced in a study of control samples from healthy donors and cancer patients (dated by TCRdb to the early 2020s). Library preparation used the immunoSEQ multiplex PCR assay. Held by TCRdb, this immuneACCESS table contains in-frame sequences only and omits some clones. Under half of the omission traces to an unresolved V gene where checked; the cause of the rest is unknown. This sample is represented by just under 65,000 clones; roughly 85% of them were singletons. Of the sample, over 4.5% is held by the ten largest clones. The sample taken for sequencing was blood. These receptors originate from a man aged 35 to 55 in good health.

The V gene is TRBV7-2, the J gene TRBJ1-6; tentatively, D is TRBD1 (5 bases). Trimming took 0 bases from V and 5 from J, leaving 11 bases between them. Germline V gene data show CDR1 as SGHTA and CDR2 as FQGNSA. The CDR3 covers 16 residues. CDR3 sequence (DNA): TGTGCCAGCAGCTTAGCTGGGGCAGGAAATAATTCACCCCTCCACTTT. Translated, it gives CASSLAGAGNNSPLHF.

The chain combines TRBV5-1 with TRBJ1-5; a weak D match, TRBD1 (6 bases). There are 14 residues in the CDR3. V lost 5 bases to trimming and J lost 3 bases, with 12 bases between them. Germline V gene lookup returns CDR1 SGHRS and CDR2 YFSETQ. The CDR3 DNA follows: TGCGCCAGCAGTCTGGACAGTCTCAATCAGCCCCAGCATTTT. It translates to CASSLDSLNQPQHF.

Here the CDR3 reads CASSVIGGSGELFF. Written as DNA, the CDR3 is TGTGCCAGCAGCGTCATCGGGGGATCCGGGGAGCTGTTTTTT. The rearrangement links TRBV9 to TRBJ2-2, with D perhaps TRBD2 (6 bases). CDR1 and CDR2 from the germline V gene are SGDLS and YYNGEE. This CDR3 is built from 14 residues. The V end lost 2 bases, the J end lost 6 bases, and 11 bases lay between the germline ends.

The chain's CDR3 is CASSFRSNQPQHF. The CDR3 DNA reads TGTGCCAGCTCCTTTCGTAGCAATCAGCCCCAGCATTTT. The chain links TRBV2 to TRBJ1-5; the D is unclear. The CDR3 is made up of 13 amino acids. Germline values: CDR1 SNHLY, CDR2 FYNNEI. V gave up 8 bases and J gave up 0 bases, with 8 bases separating them.

The chain carries TRBV12-3 or TRBV12-4 and TRBJ1-2; no clear D gene. This CDR3 region has 13 residues. The V and J ends lost 3 bases and 7 bases respectively, with 12 bases between them. DNA for the CDR3: TGTGCCAGCAGTTTTGGTGGGGTGGGTGGCTACACCTTC. Its translation is CASSFGGVGGYTF.

In this sample, this clone turned up a few times. This CDR3 is also generated by other DNA sequences in the sample. The chain carries TRBV7-3 and TRBJ2-6, with D perhaps matching TRBD1 (6 bases). This CDR3 comprises 16 residues. Germline lookup yields CDR1 SGHTA and CDR2 FQGTGA. The V and J ends lost 1 base and 2 bases respectively, with 9 bases between them. The CDR3 DNA is TGTGCCAGCAGCTTAAGCGCAGGGGCTGGGGCCAACGTCCTGACTTTC. It translates to CASSLSAGAGANVLTF.

The chain recombines TRBV6-2 or TRBV6-3 with TRBJ2-5, with 11 bases matching TRBD2. Germline values: CDR1 MNHEY, CDR2 SVGEGT. V dropped 6 bases and J dropped 1; count of bases not matched to a gene: 7. The CDR3 has 16 amino acids. DNA for the CDR3: TGTGCCAGCAGCCGCACTAGCGGGGGCCTCCAAGAGACCCAGTACTTC. Protein product: CASSRTSGGLQETQYF.

The chain joins TRBV19 to TRBJ1-1; TRBD1 agrees at 11 bases. This CDR3 is 14 amino acids long. V was clipped by 7 bases and J by 5 bases; unmatched bases: 6. Germline CDR1 LNHDA, CDR2 SQIVND (reference sequence). The CDR3 nucleotides are TGTGCCAGTATCTCGGGACAGGGGGAGACTGAAGCTTTCTTT. It translates to CASISGQGETEAFF. The complete variable domain, with remaining parts taken from reference TRBV19 and TRBJ1-1, reads DGGITQSPKYLFRKEGQNVTLSCEQNLNHDAMYWYRQDPGQGLRLIYYSQIVNDFQKGDIAEGYSVSREKKESFPLTVTSAQKNPTAFYLCASISGQGETEAFFGQGTRLTVV.